This paragraph covers one T cell receptor beta chain sequence. Germline CDR1 DFQATT, CDR2 SNEGSKA (reference sequence). V lost 3 bases and J lost 0, with 9 bases in between. The CDR3 is 14 amino acids. These data belong to a study of patients and donors after allogeneic stem cell transplantation. TCRdb reanalysed the RT-PCR reads using MiXCR and keeps one entry per CDR3 protein. The table lists about 960,000 distinct CDR3 sequences, roughly 18% of them singletons. This receptor was taken from a human donor who was either an allogeneic HSCT recipient or a stem cell or donor lymphocyte infusion donor (not recorded which). It is not recorded whose cells these are; they may come from a transplant donor. The material sequenced was blood, either unsorted or a sorted T cell fraction (not recorded which). The chain couples TRBV20-1 to TRBJ2-1; D remains ambiguous. The CDR3 DNA sequence: TGCAGTGCTAGGGGCTCGACCTCCTACAATGAGCAGTTCTTC. It yields the protein CSARGSTSYNEQFF.